A single count supports the clone carrying this T cell receptor (beta chain). The antigen is undetermined. It was the approximately 120-subject validation cohort, separate from the approximately 700-subject first cohort, to which the donors belonged. The CDR3 length is 16 residues. The germline V gene encodes CDR1 GTSNPN and CDR2 SVGIG (reference sequence). Trimming took off 4 bases at V and 2 bases at J, with 21 bases between the two ends. Sequencing was performed with immunoSEQ multiplex PCR; in TCRdb, only in-frame clones are kept and a portion is missing. The table records hundreds of thousands of clones, 70% to 90% of them present only once. The data are from a study of cytomegalovirus exposure and HLA in healthy donors. Study information: The 500 to 750 first-cohort repertoires and the 100 to 150 validation repertoires shared the same platform, a later analysis reported.

General study findings and limits: According to a subsequent analysis, TCR clusters from the first cohort were inclined to appear together in the 110 or so validation repertoires. Some public TCRs appeared in many individuals, while most sequences were rare.

The clonotype originates from a woman under 40 in good health and CMV-seropositive. The V and J genes are TRBV30 and TRBJ2-7; perhaps TRBD2 as D (5 bases). Sequencing used PBMCs. The CDR3 here is CAWNPRFRSGTYEQYF. The CDR3 DNA follows: TGTGCCTGGAACCCCCGATTCCGGTCGGGAACCTACGAGCAGTACTTC.